The T cell receptor (beta chain) described here comes from a study of T cell repertoires in cytomegalovirus infection. Across the study: Use of recently identified HLA-C-restricted and well-studied HLA-B-restricted CMV epitopes was part of the study. Evidence of both CMV infection and a matching HLA type came from public TCR beta signatures.

V was shortened by 0 bases and J by 2 bases, with 15 bases between the two germline ends. This CDR3 spans 17 amino acids. Germline V gene lookup returns CDR1 MNHNS and CDR2 SASEGT. TCRdb redid the calling of the reads with MiXCR, one entry per CDR3 protein. The profile shows hundreds of thousands of distinct CDR3 sequences, around 30% of them singletons. Overall study results and limits: Dominant in the ex vivo response were TCR beta clonotypes restricted by HLA-C and specific for CMV.

Regarding this clonotype: The target antigen is unknown.

The starting material was cultured PBMCs, obtained from culture after CMV antigen stimulation. The receptor's source is a human donor in good health (CMV status not recorded). Some clones in this sample may be carry-over from other donors' samples. The chain is built from TRBV6-1 and TRBJ2-3; D perhaps matches TRBD1 (5 bases). For the CDR3, the DNA is TGTGCCAGCAGTGAAGCGCTAGTACAGGTCTACACAGATACGCAGTATTTT. Encoded protein: CASSEALVQVYTDTQYF.